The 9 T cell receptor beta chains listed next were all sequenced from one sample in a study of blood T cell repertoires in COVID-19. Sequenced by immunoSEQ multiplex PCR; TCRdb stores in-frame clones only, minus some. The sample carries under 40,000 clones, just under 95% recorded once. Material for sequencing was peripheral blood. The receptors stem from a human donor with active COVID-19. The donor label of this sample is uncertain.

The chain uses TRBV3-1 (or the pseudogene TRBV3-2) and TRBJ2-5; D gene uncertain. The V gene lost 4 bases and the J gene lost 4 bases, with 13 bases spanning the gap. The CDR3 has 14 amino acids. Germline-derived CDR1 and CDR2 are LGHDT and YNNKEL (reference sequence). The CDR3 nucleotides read TGTGCCAGCAGCCCTACCGGTGGCGGAGAGACCCAGTACTTC. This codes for CASSPTGGGETQYF.

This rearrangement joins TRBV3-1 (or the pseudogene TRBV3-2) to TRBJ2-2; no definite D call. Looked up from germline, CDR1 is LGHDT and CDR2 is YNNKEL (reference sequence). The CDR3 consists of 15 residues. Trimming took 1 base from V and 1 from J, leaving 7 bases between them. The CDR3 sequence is CASSQAFMNTGELFF. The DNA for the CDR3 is TGTGCCAGCAGCCAAGCCTTTATGAACACCGGGGAGCTGTTTTTT.

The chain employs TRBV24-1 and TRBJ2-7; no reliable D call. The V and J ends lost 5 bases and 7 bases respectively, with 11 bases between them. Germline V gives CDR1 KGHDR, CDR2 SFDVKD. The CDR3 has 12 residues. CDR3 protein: CATSGSFGEQYF. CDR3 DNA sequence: TGTGCCACCAGTGGAAGCTTTGGTGAGCAGTACTTC.

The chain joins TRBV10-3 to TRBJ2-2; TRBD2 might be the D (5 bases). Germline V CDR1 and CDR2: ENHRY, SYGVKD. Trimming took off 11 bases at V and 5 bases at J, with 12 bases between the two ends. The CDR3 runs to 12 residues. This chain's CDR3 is CAYHTGTGELFF. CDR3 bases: TGTGCCTACCACACGGGAACCGGGGAGCTGTTTTTT.

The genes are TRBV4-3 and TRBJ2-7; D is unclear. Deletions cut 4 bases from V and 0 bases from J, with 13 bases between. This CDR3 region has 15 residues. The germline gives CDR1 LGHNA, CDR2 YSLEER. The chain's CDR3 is CASSPGQVSSYEQYF. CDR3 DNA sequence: TGCGCCAGCAGCCCTGGTCAGGTGAGCTCCTACGAGCAGTACTTC.

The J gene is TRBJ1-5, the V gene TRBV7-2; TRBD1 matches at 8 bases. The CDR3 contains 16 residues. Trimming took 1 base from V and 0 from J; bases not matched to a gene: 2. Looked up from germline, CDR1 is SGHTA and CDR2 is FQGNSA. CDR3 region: CASSLEGQVSNQPQHF. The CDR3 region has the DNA TGTGCCAGCAGCTTAGAGGGACAGGTTAGCAATCAGCCCCAGCATTTT.

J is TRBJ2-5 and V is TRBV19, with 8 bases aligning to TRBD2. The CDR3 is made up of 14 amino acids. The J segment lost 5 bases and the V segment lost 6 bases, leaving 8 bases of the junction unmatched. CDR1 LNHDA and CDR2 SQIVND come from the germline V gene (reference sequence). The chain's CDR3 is CASRQRGRHETQYF. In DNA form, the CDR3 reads TGTGCCAGTAGGCAGCGGGGGAGGCATGAGACCCAGTACTTC. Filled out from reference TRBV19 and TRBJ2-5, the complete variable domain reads DGGITQSPKYLFRKEGQNVTLSCEQNLNHDAMYWYRQDPGQGLRLIYYSQIVNDFQKGDIAEGYSVSREKKESFPLTVTSAQKNPTAFYLCASRQRGRHETQYFGPGTRLLVL.

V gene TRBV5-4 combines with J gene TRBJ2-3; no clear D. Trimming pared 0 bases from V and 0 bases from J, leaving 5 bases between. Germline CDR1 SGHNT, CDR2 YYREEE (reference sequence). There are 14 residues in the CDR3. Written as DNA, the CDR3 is TGTGCCAGCAGCTTGGACTCTAGCACAGATACGCAGTATTTT. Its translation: CASSLDSSTDTQYF.

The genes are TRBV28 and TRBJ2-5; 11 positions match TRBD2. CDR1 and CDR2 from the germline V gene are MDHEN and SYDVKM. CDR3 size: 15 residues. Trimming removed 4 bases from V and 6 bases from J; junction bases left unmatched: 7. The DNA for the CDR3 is TGTGCCAGCAGTTCCATAGCGGGAGGGATTAAGACCCAGTACTTC. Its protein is CASSSIAGGIKTQYF.